This T cell receptor (beta chain) was obtained from a study of beta chain features in type 1 diabetes. Germline loops: CDR1 SGHDN, CDR2 FVKESK. The CDR3 contains 15 residues. V shed 4 bases and J 4 bases; nucleotides not matched to a gene: 7. Reverse transcription of all isolated RNA meant that expressed TCRB transcripts were sequenced. Sequencing was performed with immunoSEQ multiplex PCR; in TCRdb, only in-frame clones are kept and a portion is missing. The data contain about 350,000 clones, roughly a fifth of them singletons. This clone has a handful of counts. Its target is not known. General study results and limits: Insertion counts at VDJ junctions were lower in type 1 diabetes patients, who also showed more deletions there.

Naive, central memory, regulatory and stem cell-like memory cells within the CD4+ compartment were sorted using CD45RO/CCR7/CD25/CD127/CD95/CD27. The sequencing sample was made of naive CD4+ T cells from blood. The clonotype was recovered from a woman aged 18 to 35 in good health. The J gene is TRBJ2-1, the V gene TRBV14, with 7 bases that match TRBD1. Here the CDR3 DNA reads TGTGCCAGCAGCCGTCTCAGGGGGTCTTACAATGAGCAGTTCTTC. Its translation: CASSRLRGSYNEQFF.